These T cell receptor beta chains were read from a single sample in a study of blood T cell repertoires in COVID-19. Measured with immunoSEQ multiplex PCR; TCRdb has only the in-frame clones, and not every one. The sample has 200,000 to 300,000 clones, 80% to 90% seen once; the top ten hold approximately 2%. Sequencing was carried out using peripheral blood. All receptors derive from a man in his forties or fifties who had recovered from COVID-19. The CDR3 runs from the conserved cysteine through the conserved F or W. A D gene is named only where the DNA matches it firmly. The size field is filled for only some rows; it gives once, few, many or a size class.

cdr3_nt: TGTGCCAGCAGCTTGTGGCAGGGAAGCAATGAGCAGTTCTTC
cdr3_aa: CASSLWQGSNEQFF
j_call: TRBJ2-1
v_call: TRBV5-6
clone_size: .
d_call: .

cdr3_nt: TGTGCCAGCAGCTCCCCACTAGCGGGGGTCACAGATACGCAGTATTTT
cdr3_aa: CASSSPLAGVTDTQYF
j_call: TRBJ2-3
v_call: TRBV7-8
clone_size: few
d_call: TRBD2

cdr3_nt: TGTGCCAGCAGAGGCAGGGCATCCTACGAGCAGTACTTC
cdr3_aa: CASRGRASYEQYF
j_call: TRBJ2-7
v_call: TRBV3-1/TRBV3-2
clone_size: .
d_call: .

cdr3_nt: TGTGCCAGCAGCGCAAATTATAGGGGGACTGAAGCTTTCTTT
cdr3_aa: CASSANYRGTEAFF
j_call: TRBJ1-1
v_call: TRBV9
clone_size: few
d_call: .

cdr3_nt: TGTGCTGGGCGTGGTGACAGGGGCCTACTTGAGAACACTGAAGCTTTCTTT
cdr3_aa: CAGRGDRGLLENTEAFF
j_call: TRBJ1-1
v_call: TRBV12-5
clone_size: .
d_call: TRBD1

cdr3_nt: TGTGCCAGCAGCTTACGTAACCAGGTCGGCTACACCTTC
cdr3_aa: CASSLRNQVGYTF
j_call: TRBJ1-2
v_call: TRBV5-5
clone_size: .
d_call: .

cdr3_nt: TGTGCCAGCAGCGTCGACAGCCTTGTCAACTATGGCTACACCTTC
cdr3_aa: CASSVDSLVNYGYTF
j_call: TRBJ1-2
v_call: TRBV5-5
clone_size: .
d_call: .

cdr3_nt: TGTGCCAGCAGCCAATCTTATTATCTAGCGGGGCTTTCAACCCAGTACTTC
cdr3_aa: CASSQSYYLAGLSTQYF
j_call: TRBJ2-5
v_call: TRBV3-1/TRBV3-2
clone_size: .
d_call: TRBD2

cdr3_nt: TGTGCCAGCAGCTTAGACGCGGGGTCCTACGAGCAGTACTTC
cdr3_aa: CASSLDAGSYEQYF
j_call: TRBJ2-7
v_call: TRBV13
clone_size: .
d_call: .

cdr3_nt: TGTGCCAGCAGCAACCAGGGCGGCGACACCGGGGAGCTGTTTTTT
cdr3_aa: CASSNQGGDTGELFF
j_call: TRBJ2-2
v_call: TRBV5-6
clone_size: .
d_call: .

cdr3_nt: TGTGCCAGCAGTATAAAAGATACGCAGTATTTT
cdr3_aa: CASSIKDTQYF
j_call: TRBJ2-3
v_call: TRBV7-9
clone_size: .
d_call: .

cdr3_nt: TGTGCCAGTTCCGGGACTATTCACTCTGGGGCCAACGTCCTGACTTTC
cdr3_aa: CASSGTIHSGANVLTF
j_call: TRBJ2-6
v_call: TRBV19
clone_size: once
d_call: TRBD2

cdr3_nt: TGTGCCAGCAGCTTCGCAGACTACTCCCAAGAGACCCAGTACTTC
cdr3_aa: CASSFADYSQETQYF
j_call: TRBJ2-5
v_call: TRBV9
clone_size: .
d_call: .

cdr3_nt: TGTGCCAGCAGCTTAGGACAGGACTATGGCTACACCTTC
cdr3_aa: CASSLGQDYGYTF
j_call: TRBJ1-2
v_call: TRBV7-2
clone_size: .
d_call: .